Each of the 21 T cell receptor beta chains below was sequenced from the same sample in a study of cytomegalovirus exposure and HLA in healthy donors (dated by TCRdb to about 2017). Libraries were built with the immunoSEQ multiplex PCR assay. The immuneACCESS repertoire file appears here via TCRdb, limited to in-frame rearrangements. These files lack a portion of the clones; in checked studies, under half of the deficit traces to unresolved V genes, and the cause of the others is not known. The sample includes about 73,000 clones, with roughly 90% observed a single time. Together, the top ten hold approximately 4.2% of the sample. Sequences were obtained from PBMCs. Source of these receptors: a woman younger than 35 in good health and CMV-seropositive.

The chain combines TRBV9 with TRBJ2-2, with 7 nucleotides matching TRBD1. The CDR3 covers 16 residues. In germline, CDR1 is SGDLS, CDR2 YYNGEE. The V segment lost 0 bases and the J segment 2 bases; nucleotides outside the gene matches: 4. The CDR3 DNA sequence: TGTGCCAGCAGCGTAGAGGGACAGAGAAACACCGGGGAGCTGTTTTTT. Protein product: CASSVEGQRNTGELFF.

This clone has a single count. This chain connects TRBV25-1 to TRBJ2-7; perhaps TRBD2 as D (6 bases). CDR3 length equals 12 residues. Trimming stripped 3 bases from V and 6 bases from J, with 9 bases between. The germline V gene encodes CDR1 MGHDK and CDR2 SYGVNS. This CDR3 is CASSEGLAEQYF. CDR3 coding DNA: TGTGCCAGCAGTGAGGGACTTGCCGAGCAGTACTTC.

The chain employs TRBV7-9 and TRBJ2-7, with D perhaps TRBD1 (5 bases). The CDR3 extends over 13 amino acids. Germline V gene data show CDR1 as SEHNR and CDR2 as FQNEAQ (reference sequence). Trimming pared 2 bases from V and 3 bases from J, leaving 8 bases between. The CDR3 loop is CASSLPGFYEQYF. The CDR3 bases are TGTGCCAGCAGCTTACCAGGGTTCTACGAGCAGTACTTC.

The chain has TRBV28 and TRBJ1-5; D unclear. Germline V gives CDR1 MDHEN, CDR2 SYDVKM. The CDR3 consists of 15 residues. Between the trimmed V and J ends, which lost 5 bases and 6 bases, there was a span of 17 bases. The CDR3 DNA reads TGTGCCAGCAGTGTCAGTCCTTGGGGAGGTCAGCCCCAGCATTTT. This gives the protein CASSVSPWGGQPQHF.

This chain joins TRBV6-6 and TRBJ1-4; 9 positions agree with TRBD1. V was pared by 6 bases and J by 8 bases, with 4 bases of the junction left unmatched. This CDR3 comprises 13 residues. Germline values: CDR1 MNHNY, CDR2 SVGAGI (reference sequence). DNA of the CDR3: TGTGCCAGCAGCTGGGACAGGGACGAAAAACTGTTTTTT. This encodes CASSWDRDEKLFF.

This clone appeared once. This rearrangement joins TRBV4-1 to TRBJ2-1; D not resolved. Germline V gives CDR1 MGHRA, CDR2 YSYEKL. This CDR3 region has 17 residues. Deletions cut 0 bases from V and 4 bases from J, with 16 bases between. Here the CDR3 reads CASSQDHPPTLYNEQFF. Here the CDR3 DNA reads TGCGCCAGCAGCCAAGATCACCCACCTACCTTATACAATGAGCAGTTCTTC.

The CDR3 here is CASRGDSQEKLFF. The CDR3 bases are TGTGCCAGCAGGGGGGACAGTCAGGAAAAACTGTTTTTT. The chain is built from TRBV2 and TRBJ1-4; 7 positions match TRBD1. After removal of 6 bases from V and 8 bases from J, the junction contained 6 bases not matched to a gene. The CDR3 has 13 residues. Germline V gives CDR1 SNHLY, CDR2 FYNNEI.

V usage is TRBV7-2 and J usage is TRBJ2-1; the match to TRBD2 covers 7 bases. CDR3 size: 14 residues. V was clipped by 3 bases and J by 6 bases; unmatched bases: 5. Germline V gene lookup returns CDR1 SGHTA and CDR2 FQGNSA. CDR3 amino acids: CASSLGGSINEQFF. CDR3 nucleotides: TGTGCCAGCAGCTTGGGCGGGAGTATCAATGAGCAGTTCTTC.

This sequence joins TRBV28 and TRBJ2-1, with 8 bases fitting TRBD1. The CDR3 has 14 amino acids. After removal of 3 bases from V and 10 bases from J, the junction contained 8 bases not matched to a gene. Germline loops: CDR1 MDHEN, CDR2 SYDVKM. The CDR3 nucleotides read TGTGCCAGCAGTTTGGTGACAGGGGCCGGGGAGCAGTTCTTC. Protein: CASSLVTGAGEQFF.

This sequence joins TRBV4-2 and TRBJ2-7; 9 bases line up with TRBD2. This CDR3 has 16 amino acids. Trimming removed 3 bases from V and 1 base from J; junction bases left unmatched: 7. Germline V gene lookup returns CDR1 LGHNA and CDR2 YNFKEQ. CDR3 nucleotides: TGTGCCAGCAGCCAGGATAGCGGGAGCGGGTCCTACGAGCAGTACTTC. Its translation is CASSQDSGSGSYEQYF.

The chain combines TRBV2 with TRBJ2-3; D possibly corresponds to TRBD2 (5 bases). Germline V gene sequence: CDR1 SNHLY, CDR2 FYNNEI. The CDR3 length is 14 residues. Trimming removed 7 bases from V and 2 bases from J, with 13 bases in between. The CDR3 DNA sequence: TGTGCCAGCAAGGGCGGGCAGACCACAGATACGCAGTATTTT. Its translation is CASKGGQTTDTQYF.

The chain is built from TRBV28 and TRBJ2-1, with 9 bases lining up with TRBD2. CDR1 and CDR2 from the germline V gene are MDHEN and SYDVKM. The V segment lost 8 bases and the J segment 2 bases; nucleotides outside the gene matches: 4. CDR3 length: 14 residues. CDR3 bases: TGTGCCAGCGGCCTAGCGGGGCCCTACAATGAGCAGTTCTTC. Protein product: CASGLAGPYNEQFF.

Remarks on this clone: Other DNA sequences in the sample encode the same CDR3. CDR3 residues: CASSYRTANTEAFF. The CDR3 nucleotides read TGTGCCAGCAGTTACAGGACAGCGAACACTGAAGCTTTCTTT. The chain recombines TRBV6-5 with TRBJ1-1; maybe TRBD1 (6 bases). Germline lookup yields CDR1 MNHEY and CDR2 SVGAGI. The germline V and J ends were trimmed by 2 bases and 1 base, with 8 bases remaining between them. The CDR3 is made up of 14 amino acids.

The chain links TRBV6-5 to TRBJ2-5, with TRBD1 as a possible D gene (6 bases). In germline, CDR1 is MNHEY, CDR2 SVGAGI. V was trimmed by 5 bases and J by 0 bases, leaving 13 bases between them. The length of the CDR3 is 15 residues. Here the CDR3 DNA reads TGTGCCAGCAGTCTCACCGGGACAAACCAAGAGACCCAGTACTTC. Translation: CASSLTGTNQETQYF.

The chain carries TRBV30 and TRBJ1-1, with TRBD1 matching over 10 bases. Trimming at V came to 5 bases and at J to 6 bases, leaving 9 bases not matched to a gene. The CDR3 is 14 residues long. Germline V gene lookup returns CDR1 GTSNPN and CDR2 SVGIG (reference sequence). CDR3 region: CAWRDRGWGAEAFF. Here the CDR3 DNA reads TGTGCCTGGCGGGACAGGGGATGGGGAGCTGAAGCTTTCTTT. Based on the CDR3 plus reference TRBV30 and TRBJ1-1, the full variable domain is SQTIHQWPATLVQPVGSPLSLECTVEGTSNPNLYWYRQAAGRGLQLLFYSVGIGQISSEVPQNLSASRPQDRQFILSSKKLLLSDSGFYLCAWRDRGWGAEAFFGQGTRLTVV.

CDR3 nucleotide sequence: TGTGCCAGCAGTTCAGGCCTGAATCAGCCCCAGCATTTT. Its translation: CASSSGLNQPQHF. The chain recombines TRBV28 with TRBJ1-5; D gene ambiguous. Looked up from germline, CDR1 is MDHEN and CDR2 is SYDVKM. Trimming stripped 4 bases from V and 4 bases from J, with 8 bases between. The CDR3 is 13 residues long. The whole variable domain, remainder taken from reference TRBV28 and TRBJ1-5, is DVKVTQSSRYLVKRTGEKVFLECVQDMDHENMFWYRQDPGLGLRLIYFSYDVKMKEKGDIPEGYSVSREKKERFSLILESASTNQTSMYLCASSSGLNQPQHFGDGTRLSIL.

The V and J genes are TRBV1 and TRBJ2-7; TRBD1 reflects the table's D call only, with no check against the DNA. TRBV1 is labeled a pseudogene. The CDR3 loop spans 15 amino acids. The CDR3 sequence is CTSSPGTRGSYEQYF. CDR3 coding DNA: TGCACCAGCAGCCCCGGGACACGAGGCTCCTACGAGCAGTACTTC.

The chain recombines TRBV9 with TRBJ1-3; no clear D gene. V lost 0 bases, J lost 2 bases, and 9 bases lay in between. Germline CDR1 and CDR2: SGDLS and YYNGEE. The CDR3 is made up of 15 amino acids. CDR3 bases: TGTGCCAGCAGCGTAGATGGCAGAACTGGAAACACCATATATTTT. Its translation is CASSVDGRTGNTIYF. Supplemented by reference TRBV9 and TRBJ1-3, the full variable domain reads DSGVTQTPKHLITATGQRVTLRCSPRSGDLSVYWYQQSLDQGLQFLIQYYNGEERAKGNILERFSAQQFPDLHSELNLSSLELGDSALYFCASSVDGRTGNTIYFGEGSWLTVV.

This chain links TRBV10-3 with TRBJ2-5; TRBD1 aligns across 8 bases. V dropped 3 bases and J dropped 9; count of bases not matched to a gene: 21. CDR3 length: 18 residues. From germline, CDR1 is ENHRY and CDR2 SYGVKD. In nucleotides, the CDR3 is TGTGCCATCAGTGATCCCCCGGCAGGGGGCGAGAAAGGGAGAGCCCAGTACTTC. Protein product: CAISDPPAGGEKGRAQYF.

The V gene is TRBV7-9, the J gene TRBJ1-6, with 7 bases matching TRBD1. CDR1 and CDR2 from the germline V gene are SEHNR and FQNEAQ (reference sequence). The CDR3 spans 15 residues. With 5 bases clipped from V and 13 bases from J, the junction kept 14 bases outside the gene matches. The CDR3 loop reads CASSLTGDSTRPLHF. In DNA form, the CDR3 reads TGTGCCAGCAGCCTAACAGGGGACTCAACCAGGCCCCTCCACTTT.

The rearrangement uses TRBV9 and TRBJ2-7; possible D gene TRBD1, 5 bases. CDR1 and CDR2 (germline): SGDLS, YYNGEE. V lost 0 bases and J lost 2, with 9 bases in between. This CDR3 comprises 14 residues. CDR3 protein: CASSVGGFTYEQYF. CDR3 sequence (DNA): TGTGCCAGCAGCGTAGGGGGCTTCACCTACGAGCAGTACTTC.